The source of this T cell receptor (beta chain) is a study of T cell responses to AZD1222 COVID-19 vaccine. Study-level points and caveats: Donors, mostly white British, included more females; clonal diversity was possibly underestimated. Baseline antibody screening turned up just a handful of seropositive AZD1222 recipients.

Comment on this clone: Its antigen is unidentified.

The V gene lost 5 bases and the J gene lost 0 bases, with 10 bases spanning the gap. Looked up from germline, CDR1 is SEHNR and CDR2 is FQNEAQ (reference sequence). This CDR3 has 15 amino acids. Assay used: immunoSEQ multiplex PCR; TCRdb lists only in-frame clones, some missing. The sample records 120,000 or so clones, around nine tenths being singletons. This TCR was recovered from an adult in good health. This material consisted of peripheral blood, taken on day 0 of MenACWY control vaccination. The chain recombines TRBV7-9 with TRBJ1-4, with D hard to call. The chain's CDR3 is CASSVDRTTNEKLFF. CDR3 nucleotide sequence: TGTGCCAGCAGCGTCGACCGTACAACTAATGAAAAACTGTTTTTT.